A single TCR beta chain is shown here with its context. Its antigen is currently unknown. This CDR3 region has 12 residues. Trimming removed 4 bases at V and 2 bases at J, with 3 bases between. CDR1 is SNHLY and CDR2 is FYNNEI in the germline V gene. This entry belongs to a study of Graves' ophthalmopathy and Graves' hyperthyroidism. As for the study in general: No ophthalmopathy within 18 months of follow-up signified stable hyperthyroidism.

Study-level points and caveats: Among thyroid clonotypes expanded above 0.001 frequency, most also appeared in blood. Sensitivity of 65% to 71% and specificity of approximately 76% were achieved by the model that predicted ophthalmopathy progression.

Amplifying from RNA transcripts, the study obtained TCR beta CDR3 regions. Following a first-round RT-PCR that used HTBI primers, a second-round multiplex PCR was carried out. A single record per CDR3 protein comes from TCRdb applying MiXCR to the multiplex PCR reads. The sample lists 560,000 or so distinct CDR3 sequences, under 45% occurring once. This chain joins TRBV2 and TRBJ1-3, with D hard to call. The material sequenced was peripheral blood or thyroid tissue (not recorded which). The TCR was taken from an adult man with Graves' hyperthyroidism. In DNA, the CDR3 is TGTGCCAGCAGTGGGGCTGGAAACACCATATATTTT. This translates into CASSGAGNTIYF.